This T cell receptor beta chain was captured in a study of blood T cell repertoires in COVID-19. On the study more broadly: COVID-19 samples, acute and convalescent, were from the United States, Italy and Spain. T cells, B-cell-depleted T cells, or PBMCs provided the cDNA or gDNA that served as material.

CDR3 length: 13 amino acids. V was trimmed by 0 bases and J by 8 bases, leaving 10 bases between them. The germline V gene encodes CDR1 SNHLY and CDR2 FYNNEI. In the study's own analysis: Nucleated cell counts were estimated from reference gene primer amplification. The repertoire was sequenced with immunoSEQ multiplex PCR; TCRdb's copy has only in-frame clones and lacks some. That table supplies the V and J calls and clone size; D and trimming were determined from the DNA. The sample has tens of thousands of clones, roughly 80% seen once. Sequencing was performed on peripheral blood. This chain links TRBV2 with TRBJ1-2; perhaps TRBD1 as D (5 bases). The source of this sequence is a human donor in a cohort sampled during active COVID-19. In DNA form, the CDR3 reads TGTGCCAGCAGTGAAGCGGGGCGGCGAGGCTACACCTTC. It translates to CASSEAGRRGYTF.